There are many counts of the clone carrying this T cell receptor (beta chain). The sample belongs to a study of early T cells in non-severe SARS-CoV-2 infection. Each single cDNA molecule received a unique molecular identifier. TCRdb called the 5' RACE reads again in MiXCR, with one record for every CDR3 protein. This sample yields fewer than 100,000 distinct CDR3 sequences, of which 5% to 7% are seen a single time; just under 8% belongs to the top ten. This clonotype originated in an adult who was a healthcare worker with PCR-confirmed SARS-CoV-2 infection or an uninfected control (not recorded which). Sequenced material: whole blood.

CDR3 in amino acids: CASSQGRGGTGWNIQYF. The DNA of the CDR3 is TGCGCCAGCAGCCAAGGACGGGGTGGGACAGGGTGGAACATTCAGTACTTC. The rearrangement joins TRBV4-1 to TRBJ2-4; TRBD1 agrees at 9 bases. CDR1 is MGHRA and CDR2 is YSYEKL in the germline V gene. V shed 1 base, J shed 7 bases, and the junction held 11 bases outside the gene matches. This CDR3 is 17 amino acids long.